One sample yielded the 20 T cell receptor beta chains listed below, sequenced in a study of immune characteristics of hereditary and idiopathic chronic pancreatitis. Total pancreatectomy with islet autotransplantation was the source of the chronic pancreatitis pancreas tissue. Profiled with immunoSEQ multiplex PCR; TCRdb holds only in-frame clones, not every one. The data hold 11,000 to 15,000 clones, with less than 85% observed a single time. The sequenced material came from pancreas tissue with hereditary chronic pancreatitis. The source of these receptors is a human donor with chronic pancreatitis.

The CDR3: CASSSGLAYEQYF. For the CDR3, the DNA is TGTGCCAGCAGCTCGGGACTAGCCTACGAGCAGTACTTC. V is TRBV7-9 and J is TRBJ2-7, with 8 bases fitting TRBD2. J was trimmed by 2 bases and V by 4 bases; bases with no gene match: 1. The CDR3 is made up of 13 amino acids. Germline CDR1 SEHNR, CDR2 FQNEAQ (reference sequence).

This chain links TRBV10-3 with TRBJ2-1; 9 nucleotides line up with TRBD2. The CDR3 contains 16 residues. V dropped 4 bases and J dropped 2; count of bases not matched to a gene: 6. Germline V gene lookup returns CDR1 ENHRY and CDR2 SYGVKD. The CDR3 region is CAISGSKRGAYNEQFF. CDR3 DNA: TGTGCCATCAGTGGTTCGAAGCGGGGGGCCTACAATGAGCAGTTCTTC.

The gene calls are TRBV27 and TRBJ2-2; unclear D gene. CDR1 is MNHEY and CDR2 is SMNVEV in the germline V gene (reference sequence). V gave up 3 bases and J gave up 7 bases, with 6 bases separating them. The CDR3 loop spans 12 amino acids. The DNA of the CDR3 is TGTGCCAGCAGTTTCAGGTTCGGGGAGCTGTTTTTT. It is translated as CASSFRFGELFF.

This sequence joins TRBV10-2 and TRBJ2-5; D is perhaps TRBD2 (5 bases). The CDR3 has 12 residues. V lost 5 bases and J 4 bases, leaving 8 bases between the germline ends. CDR1 is WSHSY and CDR2 is SAAADI in the germline V gene. The CDR3 DNA reads as TGCGCCAGCAGTAGCGGAGGAGAGACCCAGTACTTC. Amino acids: CASSSGGETQYF.

V gene TRBV5-6 combines with J gene TRBJ2-1; TRBD1 matches at 11 bases. From germline, CDR1 is SGHDT and CDR2 YYEEEE. The CDR3 covers 16 residues. V dropped 1 base and J dropped 6; count of bases not matched to a gene: 6. CDR3 protein: CASSLKGQGAFNEQFF. The CDR3, as DNA: TGTGCCAGCAGCTTGAAAGGACAGGGGGCGTTCAATGAGCAGTTCTTC.

This sequence joins TRBV6-5 and TRBJ1-3; D perhaps matches TRBD1 (5 bases). This CDR3 is built from 15 residues. From germline, CDR1 is MNHEY and CDR2 SVGAGI. Deletions cut 2 bases from V and 0 bases from J, with 8 bases between. The CDR3 coding sequence is TGTGCCAGCAGTTACGCCGGGACCTCTGGAAACACCATATATTTT. This codes for CASSYAGTSGNTIYF.

This sequence joins TRBV6-5 and TRBJ1-6; D unclear. Germline loops: CDR1 MNHEY, CDR2 SVGAGI. The CDR3 has 13 amino acids. Trimming cost V 6 bases and J 9 bases, with 12 bases left between them. The DNA for the CDR3 is TGTGCCAGCAGAAACCTGGAGGGTTCACCCCTCCACTTT. Translated, it gives CASRNLEGSPLHF.

The chain uses TRBV3-1 (or the pseudogene TRBV3-2) and TRBJ1-4; TRBD1 matches at 9 bases. Trimming removed 3 bases from V and 6 bases from J; junction bases left unmatched: 8. The CDR3 contains 16 residues. Germline V gives CDR1 LGHDT, CDR2 YNNKEL (reference sequence). Here the CDR3 reads CASSHPAGTGYEKLFF. CDR3 nucleotide sequence: TGTGCCAGCAGCCACCCCGCCGGGACAGGGTATGAAAAACTGTTTTTT.

The chain is built from TRBV6-1 and TRBJ2-5; D not resolved. There are 15 residues in the CDR3. V lost 1 base, J lost 4 bases, and 13 bases lay in between. CDR1 is MNHNS, CDR2 SASEGT, per germline. The DNA for the CDR3 is TGTGCCAGCAGTGAAGGAATTGCGGTTACAGAGACCCAGTACTTC. Its translation: CASSEGIAVTETQYF.

The rearrangement links TRBV30 to TRBJ1-1; D may be TRBD1 (6 bases). CDR1 is GTSNPN, CDR2 SVGIG, per germline (reference sequence). CDR3 length: 13 amino acids. With 0 bases removed from V and 6 bases from J, the gap between germline ends came to 11 bases. CDR3 loop: CAWSVQGGAEAFF. For the CDR3, the DNA is TGTGCCTGGAGTGTACAGGGTGGGGCTGAAGCTTTCTTT.

The V and J genes are TRBV3-1 (or the pseudogene TRBV3-2) and TRBJ1-2, with 11 bases lining up with TRBD1. J was trimmed by 4 bases and V by 4 bases; bases with no gene match: 5. CDR1 and CDR2 from the germline V gene are LGHDT and YNNKEL (reference sequence). CDR3 size: 15 residues. CDR3 nucleotide sequence: TGTGCCAGCAGCCGTCGGACAGGGGGCGGCTATGGCTACACCTTC. This encodes CASSRRTGGGYGYTF.

The chain combines TRBV12-1 with TRBJ1-5. TRBV12-1 is a documented pseudogene. This CDR3 is 19 amino acids long. Here the CDR3 reads CASSSRSVRHYGSNQPQHF. CDR3 DNA sequence: TGTGCCAGCAGCTCCCGATCGGTCAGGCACTACGGCAGCAATCAGCCCCAGCATTTT.

This chain connects TRBV5-4 to TRBJ2-7; 9 bases are shared with TRBD2. Germline assignment: CDR1 SGHNT and CDR2 YYREEE (reference sequence). V lost 4 bases, J lost 0 bases, and 5 bases stayed unmatched. CDR3 size: 15 residues. CDR3 in amino acids: CASSHSGGGSYEQYF. CDR3 coding DNA: TGTGCCAGCAGCCATAGCGGGGGAGGCTCCTACGAGCAGTACTTC.

This chain links TRBV6-4 with TRBJ2-7, with 9 bases lining up with TRBD2. The junction had 2 bases not matched to a gene; V was cut back by 3 bases and J by 2 bases. Germline CDR1 is MRHNA and CDR2 is SNTAGT. The CDR3 totals 14 residues. This CDR3 is CASSEREGPYEQYF. DNA for the CDR3: TGTGCCAGCAGTGAGCGGGAGGGCCCCTACGAGCAGTACTTC.

The chain is built from TRBV7-2 and TRBJ2-7; D unresolved. The V and J ends lost 1 base and 3 bases respectively, with 7 bases between them. CDR1 SGHTA and CDR2 FQGNSA come from the germline V gene. This CDR3 spans 13 amino acids. CDR3 protein: CASSLVSNYEQYF. The CDR3 DNA reads TGTGCCAGCAGCTTAGTTTCTAACTACGAGCAGTACTTC. The full variable domain, rest sourced from reference TRBV7-2 and TRBJ2-7, is GAGVSQSPSNKVTEKGKDVELRCDPISGHTALYWYRQSLGQGLEFLIYFQGNSAPDKSGLPSDRFSAERTGGSVSTLTIQRTQQEDSAVYLCASSLVSNYEQYFGPGTRLTVT.

This sequence joins TRBV2 and TRBJ1-2; 12 bases agree with TRBD1. Germline values: CDR1 SNHLY, CDR2 FYNNEI. V shed 6 bases, J shed 7 bases, and the junction held 9 bases outside the gene matches. The CDR3 covers 15 residues. The CDR3 reads CASRARGQGATGYTF. Here the CDR3 DNA reads TGTGCCAGCAGGGCCAGGGGACAGGGGGCTACTGGCTACACCTTC. Supplemented by reference TRBV2 and TRBJ1-2, the full variable domain reads EPEVTQTPSHQVTQMGQEVILRCVPISNHLYFYWYRQILGQKVEFLVSFYNNEISEKSEIFDDQFSVERPDGSNFTLKIRSTKLEDSAMYFCASRARGQGATGYTFGSGTRLTVV.

The V call is TRBV19, the J call TRBJ1-6; perhaps TRBD1 as D (6 bases). The length of the CDR3 is 14 residues. Germline V gives CDR1 LNHDA, CDR2 SQIVND (reference sequence). Trimming shortened V by 6 bases and J by 6 bases, and 12 bases separated the two germline ends. For the CDR3, the DNA is TGTGCCAGTAGGAGGGACACCAGTAATTCACCCCTCCACTTT. Amino acid sequence: CASRRDTSNSPLHF.

This clone showed up just a few times. V gene TRBV19 combines with J gene TRBJ2-1; D gene ambiguous. Germline CDR1 reads LNHDA; CDR2 reads SQIVND (reference sequence). Trimming removed 6 bases from V and 8 bases from J, with 11 bases in between. There are 12 residues in the CDR3. CDR3 DNA sequence: TGTGCCAGTAGCGCGAGGTGGGATGAGCAGTTCTTC. It translates to CASSARWDEQFF.

This clone is a singleton in its sample. V usage is TRBV2 and J usage is TRBJ2-2, with 12 nucleotides matching TRBD2. CDR1 is SNHLY and CDR2 is FYNNEI in the germline V gene. CDR3 length: 16 residues. The V and J ends lost 5 bases and 4 bases, in that order; junction bases with no gene match: 5. CDR3 in DNA: TGTGCCAGCAGTACAACGGGACTAGCGGGCACCGGGGAGCTGTTTTTT. Its protein is CASSTTGLAGTGELFF.

The CDR3 here is CAWTGAAEAFF. The DNA for the CDR3 is TGTGCCTGGACAGGGGCCGCTGAAGCTTTCTTT. The chain links TRBV30 to TRBJ1-1, with a tentative D call TRBD1 (6 bases). The ends were cut back, 4 bases at V and 6 bases at J, with 9 bases in the middle. Germline CDR1 and CDR2: GTSNPN and SVGIG (reference sequence). The CDR3 contains 11 residues.